This passage covers 3 T cell receptor beta chains from one sample sequenced in a study of CD8+ T cells in alopecia areata. The authors extracted RNA and reverse transcribed it into cDNA as the sequencing template. Using immunoSEQ multiplex PCR, the repertoire was profiled, and TCRdb retains in-frame clones only, with some absent. The sample shows about 160,000 clones, around 50% of them seen only once. Sequenced input: CD4+ T cells sorted from blood. These receptors were taken from a human donor with alopecia areata.

This chain uses TRBV29-1 with TRBJ2-7; D is perhaps TRBD2 (6 bases). This CDR3 contains 15 residues. V lost 5 bases and J lost 0, with 17 bases in between. Germline values: CDR1 SQVTM, CDR2 ANQGSEA. The CDR3 region is CSVLKLAGTSYEQYF. The CDR3 DNA reads TGCAGCGTTTTGAAGTTGGCGGGGACCTCCTACGAGCAGTACTTC.

J is TRBJ2-5 and V is TRBV11-2; D ambiguous. Germline loops: CDR1 SGHAT, CDR2 FQNNGV. This CDR3 contains 15 residues. V was pared by 3 bases and J by 0 bases, with 11 bases between. CDR3 nucleotides: TGTGCCAGCAGCTTGGTTCTGATAAACCAAGAGACCCAGTACTTC. Translating gives CASSLVLINQETQYF. Combining the CDR3 with reference TRBV11-2 and TRBJ2-5 gives the whole variable domain EAGVAQSPRYKIIEKRQSVAFWCNPISGHATLYWYQQILGQGPKLLIQFQNNGVVDDSQLPKDRFSAERLKGVDSTLKIQPAKLEDSAVYLCASSLVLINQETQYFGPGTRLLVL.

Concerning this clone: Other DNA sequences from this sample encode an identical CDR3 as well. The V call is TRBV7-9, the J call TRBJ1-1; a weak D match, TRBD1 (6 bases). Trimming shortened V by 1 base and J by 5 bases, and 8 bases separated the two germline ends. This CDR3 contains 13 residues. Germline V gives CDR1 SEHNR, CDR2 FQNEAQ (reference sequence). CDR3 in amino acids: CASSLEGGTEAFF. CDR3 nucleotide sequence: TGTGCCAGCAGCTTAGAGGGGGGAACTGAAGCTTTCTTT.